The 24 T cell receptor beta chains given below trace back to one sample, sequenced in a study of T cell responses to AZD1222 COVID-19 vaccine. The repertoire was sequenced with immunoSEQ multiplex PCR; TCRdb's copy has only in-frame clones and lacks some. Counted here are hundreds of thousands of clones, about 92% occurring once; the ten biggest clones make up roughly 1%. Sample: peripheral blood, taken on day 0 of MenACWY control vaccination. The receptors stem from an adult in good health.

The rearrangement joins TRBV5-6 to TRBJ2-3, with 8 bases matching TRBD2. J lost 3 bases, V lost 4 bases, and 4 bases had no gene match. Germline CDR1 SGHDT, CDR2 YYEEEE. The CDR3 consists of 14 residues. CDR3 in amino acids: CASSGVAGTDTQYF. The CDR3 region has the DNA TGTGCCAGCAGCGGAGTAGCGGGGACAGATACGCAGTATTTT.

In regard to this clone: The sample contains more than one DNA sequence encoding this CDR3. The chain has TRBV3-1 (or the pseudogene TRBV3-2) and TRBJ1-3; D uncertain. The CDR3 covers 12 residues. V shed 3 bases and J shed 4 bases, with 4 bases lying between them. Looked up from germline, CDR1 is LGHDT and CDR2 is YNNKEL (reference sequence). The CDR3 protein is CASSQAGNTIYF. CDR3 nucleotide sequence: TGTGCCAGCAGCCAGGCCGGAAACACCATATATTTT.

This clone was observed a single time. CDR3 in DNA: TGTGCCAGCAGCGGTGAGGGGGGGCGCGAGCAGTACTTC. This sequence encodes CASSGEGGREQYF. This chain links TRBV5-4 with TRBJ2-7, with a possible D match to TRBD2 (7 bases). From germline, CDR1 is SGHNT and CDR2 YYREEE (reference sequence). V lost 4 bases, J lost 6 bases, and 14 bases lay in between. The CDR3 consists of 13 residues.

The rearrangement links TRBV5-4 to TRBJ1-5, with TRBD1 identical over 7 bases. The CDR3 is 16 amino acids. Trimming took 0 bases from V and 4 from J; bases not matched to a gene: 7. CDR1 SGHNT and CDR2 YYREEE come from the germline V gene (reference sequence). The CDR3 DNA sequence: TGTGCCAGCAGCTTGGGAGGGGGACAGACTAATCAGCCCCAGCATTTT. Protein product: CASSLGGGQTNQPQHF. Full variable domain (rest looked up from reference TRBV5-4 and TRBJ1-5): ETGVTQSPTHLIKTRGQQVTLRCSSQSGHNTVSWYQQALGQGPQFIFQYYREEENGRGNFPPRFSGLQFPNYSSELNVNALELDDSALYLCASSLGGGQTNQPQHFGDGTRLSIL.

The gene calls are TRBV4-2 and TRBJ1-2; TRBD1 matches at 7 bases. The V gene end was trimmed by 4 bases and the J gene end by 4 bases; junction bases not matched to a gene: 6. This CDR3 contains 14 residues. Germline loops: CDR1 LGHNA, CDR2 YNFKEQ. CDR3 coding DNA: TGTGCCAGCAGCCCGGGACAGACGGCCTATGGCTACACCTTC. Amino acid sequence: CASSPGQTAYGYTF.

V is TRBV6-6 and J is TRBJ1-1; D unclear. The CDR3 has 12 residues. Trimming pared 8 bases from V and 12 bases from J, leaving 19 bases between. CDR1 and CDR2 from the germline V gene are MNHNY and SVGAGI (reference sequence). The DNA for the CDR3 is TGTGCCAGCGGCCCTTCGGGTAGTGGAACTTTCTTT. Translation gives CASGPSGSGTFF.

A remark on this clone: Other DNA sequences in this specimen translate into the identical CDR3. The rearrangement links TRBV7-2 to TRBJ1-5, with TRBD1 matching 7 bases. This CDR3 has 14 amino acids. The ends lost 5 bases at V and 2 bases at J; junction bases unmatched: 3. The V gene's germline CDR1 is SGHTA and CDR2 FQGNSA. The CDR3 region is CASSPTGGNQPQHF. CDR3 DNA: TGTGCCAGCAGCCCTACAGGGGGCAATCAGCCCCAGCATTTT.

V and J are TRBV3-1 (or the pseudogene TRBV3-2) and TRBJ2-7; D is undetermined. The germline V and J ends were trimmed by 1 base and 5 bases, with 6 bases remaining between them. This CDR3 region has 12 residues. Germline loops: CDR1 LGHDT, CDR2 YNNKEL (reference sequence). This CDR3 reads CASSQVEHEQYF. DNA of the CDR3: TGTGCCAGCAGCCAAGTGGAGCACGAGCAGTACTTC.

V and J are TRBV7-2 and TRBJ2-5; tentative D call: TRBD2 (5 bases). V was shortened by 3 bases and J by 5 bases, with 13 bases between the two germline ends. CDR3 length: 14 residues. Germline CDR1 reads SGHTA; CDR2 reads FQGNSA. Written as DNA, the CDR3 is TGTGCCAGCAGCTTTTCTATGCCGGGGGAGACCCAGTACTTC. This sequence encodes CASSFSMPGETQYF.

The J gene is TRBJ2-1, the V gene TRBV7-3; D uncertain. Trimming pared 4 bases from V and 9 bases from J, leaving 16 bases between. Germline-derived CDR1 and CDR2 are SGHTA and FQGTGA. This CDR3 is 14 amino acids long. CDR3 loop: CASSSTGPNPEQFF. Written as DNA, the CDR3 is TGTGCCAGCAGCTCAACCGGGCCCAATCCTGAGCAGTTCTTC.

The chain joins TRBV5-1 to TRBJ1-2, with 11 positions matching TRBD1. Germline V CDR1 and CDR2: SGHRS, YFSETQ. CDR3 size: 15 residues. V shed 4 bases, J shed 0 bases, and the junction held 2 bases outside the gene matches. This CDR3 is CASSPGQGANYGYTF. CDR3 nucleotides: TGCGCCAGCAGCCCGGGACAGGGGGCTAACTATGGCTACACCTTC.

In DNA, the CDR3 is TGTGCCAGCAGCCCCCGGGGGAGGGGTGAAAAACTGTTTTTT. Its translation: CASSPRGRGEKLFF. The V gene is TRBV5-4, the J gene TRBJ1-4; D might be TRBD1 (5 bases). This CDR3 region has 14 residues. The germline V gene encodes CDR1 SGHNT and CDR2 YYREEE (reference sequence). V lost 4 bases and J lost 7, with 14 bases in between. Complete variable domain (other parts from reference TRBV5-4 and TRBJ1-4): ETGVTQSPTHLIKTRGQQVTLRCSSQSGHNTVSWYQQALGQGPQFIFQYYREEENGRGNFPPRFSGLQFPNYSSELNVNALELDDSALYLCASSPRGRGEKLFFGSGTQLSVL.

V gene TRBV27 combines with J gene TRBJ2-3; D is uncertain. Germline V lookup: CDR1 MNHEY, CDR2 SMNVEV (reference sequence). CDR3 length: 11 residues. Trimming removed 6 bases at V and 2 bases at J, with 3 bases between. The CDR3 region is CASRLTDTQYF. Here the CDR3 DNA reads TGTGCCAGCAGACTCACAGATACGCAGTATTTT.

The gene calls are TRBV18 and TRBJ1-2, with TRBD1 matching over 8 bases. V was clipped by 4 bases and J by 6 bases; unmatched bases: 7. CDR1 and CDR2 from the germline V gene are KGHSH and LQKENI. The CDR3 runs 14 residues. The CDR3 is CASSLRTGQDGYTF. CDR3 in DNA: TGTGCCAGCTCACTCCGGACAGGGCAAGATGGCTACACCTTC.

The J gene is TRBJ1-5, the V gene TRBV6-5, with D possibly being TRBD1 (6 bases). Trimming shortened V by 0 bases and J by 2 bases, and 8 bases separated the two germline ends. The CDR3 is made up of 15 amino acids. Germline V gene sequence: CDR1 MNHEY, CDR2 SVGAGI. The CDR3 nucleotides read TGTGCCAGCAGTTACTCGAGACAGGGCAATCAGCCCCAGCATTTT. Its translation is CASSYSRQGNQPQHF.

The rearrangement links TRBV2 to TRBJ2-5; D is ambiguous. Germline assignment: CDR1 SNHLY and CDR2 FYNNEI. V lost 5 bases and J 4 bases, leaving 8 bases between the germline ends. This CDR3 comprises 12 residues. Here the CDR3 DNA reads TGTGCCAGCAGTCTCCTTACAGAGACCCAGTACTTC. Translating it yields CASSLLTETQYF.

This rearrangement joins TRBV7-2 to TRBJ2-5; D perhaps matches TRBD1 (5 bases). The V and J ends lost 5 bases and 5 bases respectively, with 15 bases between them. The CDR3 covers 14 residues. Germline V gives CDR1 SGHTA, CDR2 FQGNSA. The CDR3 region has the DNA TGTGCCAGCAGCCCCACCCAGACAGTCGAGACCCAGTACTTC. This codes for CASSPTQTVETQYF.

The chain carries TRBV9 and TRBJ1-1; 8 nucleotides line up with TRBD1. CDR1 and CDR2 from the germline V gene are SGDLS and YYNGEE. The V segment lost 4 bases and the J segment 1 base; nucleotides outside the gene matches: 6. This CDR3 has 15 residues. The CDR3 DNA sequence: TGTGCCAGCAGCCGCGCAGGACAGGGGAACACTGAAGCTTTCTTT. Protein sequence: CASSRAGQGNTEAFF.

The chain links TRBV19 to TRBJ2-3; 10 bases match TRBD2. V shed 3 bases and J 4 bases; nucleotides not matched to a gene: 1. From germline, CDR1 is LNHDA and CDR2 SQIVND (reference sequence). The CDR3 runs to 14 residues. CDR3 bases: TGTGCCAGTAGTATTAGCGGGGGGCCAGATACGCAGTATTTT. The encoded protein is CASSISGGPDTQYF.

Of note for this clone: The junction differs from germline at one of its ends, possibly a read error. DNA for the CDR3: TGCGCCAGCACCTTGTTGGGGGAAGGTGAAGCTTTCTTT. Its translation is CASTLLGEGEAFF. The chain joins TRBV5-1 to TRBJ1-1, with a possible D match to TRBD1 (5 bases). The germline V gene has CDR1 SGHRS and CDR2 YFSETQ. The CDR3 has 13 amino acids.

This chain joins TRBV6-5 and TRBJ1-1; D remains ambiguous. Germline loops: CDR1 MNHEY, CDR2 SVGAGI. V was pared by 6 bases and J by 1 base, with 9 bases between. The CDR3 runs to 13 residues. The DNA of the CDR3 is TGTGCCAGCAGGAAAGGAAGGAACACTGAAGCTTTCTTT. The encoded protein is CASRKGRNTEAFF.

The CDR3 reads CATKTEYYTEAFF. CDR3 coding DNA: TGTGCCACAAAGACGGAATACTACACTGAAGCTTTCTTT. The chain links TRBV19 to TRBJ1-1; no reliable D call. CDR1 is LNHDA and CDR2 is SQIVND in the germline V gene (reference sequence). The CDR3 is 13 amino acids. V was trimmed by 10 bases and J by 3 bases, leaving 15 bases between them.

V gene TRBV28 combines with J gene TRBJ2-2; D gene uncertain. The germline gives CDR1 MDHEN, CDR2 SYDVKM. V was trimmed by 1 base and J by 5 bases, leaving 5 bases between them. The CDR3 is made up of 13 amino acids. CDR3 nucleotides: TGTGCCAGCAGTTTATTAGGAACCGGGGAGCTGTTTTTT. Its translation: CASSLLGTGELFF.

The chain links TRBV18 to TRBJ1-3; D not resolved. Germline values: CDR1 KGHSH, CDR2 LQKENI. V was clipped by 6 bases and J by 1 base, with 13 bases between them. The CDR3 runs 15 residues. As DNA, the CDR3 is TGTGCCAGCTCCCCGTCCGTGACATCTGGAAACACCATATATTTT. It specifies CASSPSVTSGNTIYF. Full variable domain (remainder filled in from reference TRBV18 and TRBJ1-3): NAGVMQNPRHLVRRRGQEARLRCSPMKGHSHVYWYRQLPEEGLKFMVYLQKENIIDESGMPKERFSAEFPKEGPSILRIQQVVRGDSAAYFCASSPSVTSGNTIYFGEGSWLTVV.